This T cell receptor (beta chain) derives from a study of T cell responses to AZD1222 COVID-19 vaccine. Study-wide results and caveats: The sample set comprised mostly white British donors with more females, and clonal diversity was possibly underestimated. Per reports, nearly half of all spike-specific TCRs target regions that are unmutated in variants. At study baseline, merely roughly 6 AZD1222 recipients were seropositive. With dominance at 160-218 and 743-854, vaccine-associated CD4 TCRs spanned spike.

This CDR3 contains 12 residues. V shed 5 bases and J 14 bases; nucleotides not matched to a gene: 5. Germline V gene sequence: CDR1 SGHDT, CDR2 YYEEEE. This clone was observed a few times. What it recognizes is unknown. TCRdb keeps only in-frame clones here, not all; method: immunoSEQ multiplex PCR. The sample carries some 150,000 clones, roughly 94% recorded once. J is TRBJ1-6 and V is TRBV5-6, with 9 bases lining up with TRBD1. The sample in question was peripheral blood, obtained on day 0 of AZD1222 vaccination. The TCR originated in an adult in good health. The CDR3 DNA is TGTGCCAGCAGTTACAGGGGGCGAACCCTCCACTTT. This sequence encodes CASSYRGRTLHF.